The 23 T cell receptor beta chains below all came from one sample that was sequenced in a study of brain metastases from non-small cell lung cancer. Assay: immunoSEQ multiplex PCR; the TCRdb copy retains only in-frame clones and omits some. The sample gives more than 950 clones, 70% to 90% of which show up once; around 7.9% is in the top ten. Source material: tumor-adjacent normal tissue. The receptor set was obtained from a donor over 35 with non-small cell lung cancer.

CDR3 in DNA: TGTGCCACCAGTGATTTCCCCTACAAGACAGGGAAAGATCAGCCCCAGCATTTT. It is translated as CATSDFPYKTGKDQPQHF. The V gene is TRBV24-1, the J gene TRBJ1-5, with 7 bases identical to TRBD1. The germline gives CDR1 KGHDR, CDR2 SFDVKD. CDR3 length equals 18 residues. V was pared by 1 base and J by 5 bases, with 13 bases of the junction left unmatched.

Turning to this clone: The same CDR3 is also encoded by other DNA sequences in this sample. V is TRBV5-4 and J is TRBJ1-1; no reliable D call. The germline V gene encodes CDR1 SGHNT and CDR2 YYREEE (reference sequence). The CDR3 is 13 amino acids. Trimming left V 2 bases short and J 2 bases short, with 7 bases between. The CDR3 sequence is CASSFQVNTEAFF. In nucleotides, the CDR3 is TGTGCCAGCAGCTTTCAGGTAAACACTGAAGCTTTCTTT. Looking up the rest from reference TRBV5-4 and TRBJ1-1 gives the full variable domain: ETGVTQSPTHLIKTRGQQVTLRCSSQSGHNTVSWYQQALGQGPQFIFQYYREEENGRGNFPPRFSGLQFPNYSSELNVNALELDDSALYLCASSFQVNTEAFFGQGTRLTVV.

This rearrangement joins TRBV5-1 to TRBJ2-3; D gene unclear. Trimming shortened V by 2 bases and J by 2 bases, and 6 bases separated the two germline ends. This CDR3 comprises 13 residues. From germline, CDR1 is SGHRS and CDR2 YFSETQ. The CDR3 DNA sequence: TGCGCCAGCAGCTTCGCGGACACAGATACGCAGTATTTT. As protein: CASSFADTDTQYF.

Turning to this clone: Germline is not matched at one junction end, which may reflect a read error. This chain connects TRBV4-2 to TRBJ2-7, with 8 bases lining up with TRBD2. This CDR3 comprises 15 residues. Looked up from germline, CDR1 is LGHNA and CDR2 is YNFKEQ. CDR3 in amino acids: CANSQAGREGGEQYF. DNA of the CDR3: TGTGCCAACAGCCAAGCTGGCCGGGAGGGAGGCGAGCAGTACTTC.

The chain links TRBV19 to TRBJ2-3; D perhaps matches TRBD1 (5 bases). CDR1 and CDR2 (germline): LNHDA, SQIVND (reference sequence). The CDR3 consists of 12 residues. Trimming took off 5 bases at V and 3 bases at J, with 6 bases between the two ends. As DNA, the CDR3 is TGTGCCAGTAGTTACAGGACAGATACGCAGTATTTT. Translated, it gives CASSYRTDTQYF. The full variable domain, completed using reference TRBV19 and TRBJ2-3, is DGGITQSPKYLFRKEGQNVTLSCEQNLNHDAMYWYRQDPGQGLRLIYYSQIVNDFQKGDIAEGYSVSREKKESFPLTVTSAQKNPTAFYLCASSYRTDTQYFGPGTRLTVL.

A word on this clone: One base away lies a much larger clone, so this may be a sequencing read error. The sample carries other DNA sequences with the same CDR3. J is TRBJ2-7 and V is TRBV28; D is perhaps TRBD1 (6 bases). Germline V gene sequence: CDR1 MDHEN, CDR2 SYDVKM. V lost 6 bases and J lost 7, with 25 bases in between. The CDR3 has 16 residues. The CDR3 bases are TGTGCCAGCAGGTCAACAGGGCGGCCCCTCGAAAGGGAGCAGTACTTC. Amino acids: CASRSTGRPLEREQYF.

The CDR3 coding sequence is TGTGCCAGCAGTAATTCAGCGGGGGAGCGGGAGCAGTACTTC. Translating gives CASSNSAGEREQYF. The rearrangement uses TRBV6-2 or TRBV6-3 and TRBJ2-7, with TRBD2 identical over 8 bases. The trim removed 5 bases at V and 7 bases at J, leaving 10 bases unmatched. Germline V gene data show CDR1 as MNHEY and CDR2 as SVGEGT. This CDR3 spans 14 amino acids.

In the case of this clone: The junction does not match germline at one end; this may be a read error. CDR3 in DNA: TGTGCCAGCTTTACCTTTGTCCAGGGAAAGGGAGAGACTCAGTACTTC. Its protein product is CASFTFVQGKGETQYF. The chain joins TRBV18 to TRBJ2-5; D possibly matches TRBD1 or TRBD2 (5 bases each). The germline CDR1 and CDR2 sequences are KGHSH and LQKENI. The CDR3 runs to 16 residues.

The gene calls are TRBV18 and TRBJ1-3, with D uncertain. This CDR3 spans 15 amino acids. The germline gives CDR1 KGHSH, CDR2 LQKENI. The germline V and J ends were trimmed by 2 bases and 8 bases, with 16 bases remaining between them. CDR3 sequence (DNA): TGTGCCAGCTCACCAACCAGCTCGGATGGGGACACCATATATTTT. Its translation: CASSPTSSDGDTIYF.

A remark on this clone: The junction departs from the called germline gene at one end, perhaps through a read error. The rearrangement uses TRBV30 and TRBJ1-1; the match to TRBD1 covers 9 bases. CDR3 length equals 12 residues. Germline V CDR1 and CDR2: GTSNPN, SVGIG (reference sequence). CDR3: CAWRRTGDEVFF. As DNA, the CDR3 is TGTGCCTGGAGGAGGACAGGGGATGAAGTTTTCTTT.

The rearrangement joins TRBV7-2 to TRBJ1-5; TRBD1 is a possible D gene (6 bases). This CDR3 has 15 amino acids. The germline gives CDR1 SGHTA, CDR2 FQGNSA. Trimming left V 5 bases short and J 5 bases short, with 16 bases between. The CDR3 nucleotides are TGTGCCAGCAGCCTTGCTACAGGGACGGATCAGCCCCAGCATTTT. As protein: CASSLATGTDQPQHF.

Of note for this clone: Other DNA sequences in this specimen translate into the identical CDR3. Here the CDR3 DNA reads TGTGCCAGCAGCCCCGGCGGGGGGGCAAGTTACAATGAGCAGTTCTTC. Protein product: CASSPGGGASYNEQFF. The rearrangement uses TRBV11-3 and TRBJ2-1; the match to TRBD2 covers 9 bases. The CDR3 sequence is 16 residues long. The junction had 9 bases not matched to a gene; V was cut back by 5 bases and J by 4 bases. In germline, CDR1 is SGHNT, CDR2 YENEEA.

V and J are TRBV7-6 and TRBJ2-5; the D is unclear. The CDR3 totals 12 residues. Germline V gene data show CDR1 as SGHVS and CDR2 as FNYEAQ. The V gene lost 2 bases and the J gene lost 4 bases, with 5 bases spanning the gap. The CDR3 nucleotides are TGTGCCAGCAGCTTATACGGAGAGACCCAGTACTTC. This sequence encodes CASSLYGETQYF.

The chain is built from TRBV7-6 and TRBJ1-5; no clear D gene. CDR1 is SGHVS, CDR2 FNYEAQ, per germline. The CDR3 is 16 amino acids. V lost 5 bases to trimming and J lost 2 bases, with 16 bases between them. This CDR3 reads CASSLEPDGGNQPQHF. Written as DNA, the CDR3 is TGTGCCAGCAGCCTAGAGCCGGACGGGGGCAATCAGCCCCAGCATTTT.

The chain combines TRBV3-1 (or the pseudogene TRBV3-2) with TRBJ1-2, with D tentatively TRBD1 (6 bases). V shed 4 bases and J shed 4 bases, with 7 bases lying between them. The germline V gene encodes CDR1 LGHDT and CDR2 YNNKEL (reference sequence). This CDR3 comprises 12 residues. DNA for the CDR3: TGTGCCAGCAGCCTGGACAGCTATGGCTACACCTTC. The encoded protein is CASSLDSYGYTF.

This clone has just one count. The genes are TRBV7-9 and TRBJ1-5; a possible D gene is TRBD1 (5 bases). The CDR3 spans 12 residues. Germline assignment: CDR1 SEHNR and CDR2 FQNEAQ (reference sequence). Trimming cost V 5 bases and J 9 bases, with 11 bases left between them. The CDR3 region is CASSGKDRPQHF. The CDR3 nucleotides read TGTGCCAGCAGCGGAAAAGACAGGCCCCAGCATTTT.

The rearrangement links TRBV3-1 (or the pseudogene TRBV3-2) to TRBJ2-1, with D perhaps matching TRBD2 (7 bases). Trimming stripped 4 bases from V and 7 bases from J, with 17 bases between. This CDR3 is built from 15 residues. The germline V gene has CDR1 LGHDT and CDR2 YNNKEL (reference sequence). CDR3 sequence reads: CASSLGGLFGNEQFF. The DNA for the CDR3 is TGTGCCAGCAGCCTCGGGGGGCTATTCGGGAATGAGCAGTTCTTC.

This rearrangement joins TRBV6-2 or TRBV6-3 to TRBJ2-7; 8 nucleotides align to TRBD1. CDR1 and CDR2 (germline): MNHEY, SVGEGT. Losses at the gene ends were 0 bases for V and 1 base for J; bases not matched to a gene: 2. CDR3 size: 15 residues. The CDR3 sequence is CASSYSGQGSYEQYF. The CDR3 region has the DNA TGTGCCAGCAGTTACTCCGGACAGGGTTCCTACGAGCAGTACTTC.

The gene calls are TRBV3-1 (or the pseudogene TRBV3-2) and TRBJ1-1, with TRBD1 identical over 7 bases. The V and J ends lost 5 bases and 5 bases, in that order; junction bases with no gene match: 2. This CDR3 has 12 amino acids. Germline-derived CDR1 and CDR2 are LGHDT and YNNKEL (reference sequence). This chain's CDR3 is CASSDRVTEAFF. The CDR3 DNA is TGTGCCAGCAGCGACAGGGTTACTGAAGCTTTCTTT.

For this clone: At one end, the junction sequence differs from germline, possibly due to a read error. The sample has other DNA sequences that encode this CDR3 too. The CDR3 loop reads CASSETSRQETQYF. For the CDR3, the DNA is TGTGCCAGCAGCGAGACTAGCCGTCAAGAGACTCAGTACTTC. The chain uses TRBV5-4 and TRBJ2-5, with TRBD2 matching 7 bases. Germline values: CDR1 SGHNT, CDR2 YYREEE (reference sequence). The CDR3 consists of 14 residues.

This rearrangement joins TRBV4-3 to TRBJ1-2, with TRBD1 identical over 8 bases. Trimming cost V 0 bases and J 4 bases; bases outside gene matches: 4. Germline-derived CDR1 and CDR2 are LGHNA and YSLEER. The CDR3 sequence is 15 residues long. This CDR3 is CASSQEVQGAYGYTF. CDR3 nucleotide sequence: TGCGCCAGCAGCCAAGAGGTTCAGGGGGCCTATGGCTACACCTTC.

V usage is TRBV2 and J usage is TRBJ2-1; D gene uncertain. Trimming shortened V by 4 bases and J by 4 bases, and 14 bases separated the two germline ends. CDR3 length: 15 amino acids. The germline CDR1 and CDR2 sequences are SNHLY and FYNNEI. CDR3 sequence: CASSGRANLYNEQFF. In nucleotides, the CDR3 is TGTGCCAGCAGTGGCAGAGCTAATCTATACAATGAGCAGTTCTTC.

The chain uses TRBV7-2 and TRBJ2-3, with D tentatively TRBD2 (7 bases). The CDR3 consists of 14 residues. Trimming stripped 5 bases from V and 1 base from J, with 10 bases between. Per the germline V gene, CDR1 is SGHTA and CDR2 is FQGNSA. CDR3 in amino acids: CASSKGGGTDTQYF. Written as DNA, the CDR3 is TGTGCCAGCAGCAAAGGGGGGGGCACAGATACGCAGTATTTT.